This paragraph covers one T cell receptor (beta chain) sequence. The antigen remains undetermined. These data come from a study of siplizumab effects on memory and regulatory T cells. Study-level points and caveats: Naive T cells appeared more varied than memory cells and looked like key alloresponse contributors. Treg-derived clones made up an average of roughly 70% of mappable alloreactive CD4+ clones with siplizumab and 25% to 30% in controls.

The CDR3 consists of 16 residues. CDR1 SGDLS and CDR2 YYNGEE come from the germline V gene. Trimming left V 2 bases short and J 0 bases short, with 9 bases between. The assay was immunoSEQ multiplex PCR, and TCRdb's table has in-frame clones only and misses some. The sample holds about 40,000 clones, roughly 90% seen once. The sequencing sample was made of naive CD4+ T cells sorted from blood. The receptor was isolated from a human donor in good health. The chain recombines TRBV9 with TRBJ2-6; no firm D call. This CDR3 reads CASSVTTSSGANVLTF. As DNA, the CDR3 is TGTGCCAGCAGCGTGACAACCAGCTCTGGGGCCAACGTCCTGACTTTC. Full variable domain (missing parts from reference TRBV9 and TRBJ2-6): DSGVTQTPKHLITATGQRVTLRCSPRSGDLSVYWYQQSLDQGLQFLIQYYNGEERAKGNILERFSAQQFPDLHSELNLSSLELGDSALYFCASSVTTSSGANVLTFGAGSRLTVL.